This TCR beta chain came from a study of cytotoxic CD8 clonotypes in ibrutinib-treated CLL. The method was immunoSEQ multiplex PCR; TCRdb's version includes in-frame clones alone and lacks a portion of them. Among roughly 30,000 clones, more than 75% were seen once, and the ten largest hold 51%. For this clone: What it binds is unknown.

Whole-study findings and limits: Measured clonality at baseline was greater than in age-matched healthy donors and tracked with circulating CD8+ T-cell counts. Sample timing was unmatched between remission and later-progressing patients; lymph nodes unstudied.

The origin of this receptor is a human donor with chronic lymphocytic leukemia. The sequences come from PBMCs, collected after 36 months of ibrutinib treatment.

CDR3 in DNA: TGTGCCAGCAGCTTAGGGCGGGATCAGCCCCAGCATTTT. Translating gives CASSLGRDQPQHF. V usage is TRBV7-8 and J usage is TRBJ1-5; D not certain. Germline V lookup: CDR1 SGHVS, CDR2 FQNEAQ. Trimming left V 1 base short and J 5 bases short, with 6 bases between. The CDR3 is made up of 13 amino acids.